Listed below are T cell receptor beta chains from one sample, sequenced in a study of T cell changes during pregnancy in multiple sclerosis. Sequenced by immunoSEQ multiplex PCR; TCRdb stores in-frame clones only, minus some. The sample shows around 44,000 clones, 90% of them seen only once. The sequenced sample was CD8+ T cells from peripheral blood mononuclear cells, obtained in the first trimester of pregnancy. The receptors shown here come from a female donor with multiple sclerosis, enrolled in a pregnancy study. Both conserved end residues are part of each CDR3. The order of the fields is D gene, V gene, clone size, J gene, CDR3 DNA, CDR3 protein. D genes are given only for firm matches. Rows give clone size only sometimes, using once, few, many, or a class for an expanded clone.

>TRBD1|TRBV7-8|NA|TRBJ2-2
TGTGCCAGCAGCTTATGGGACAGGACCGGGGAGCTGTTTTTT
CASSLWDRTGELFF
>TRBD1|TRBV19|NA|TRBJ2-7
TGTGCCAGCGCCCCGGGACAGGGTGGGTACGAGCAGTACTTC
CASAPGQGGYEQYF
>NA|TRBV29-1|NA|TRBJ2-5
TGCAGCGTTACTAAAGTGAACCAAGAGACCCAGTACTTC
CSVTKVNQETQYF
>NA|TRBV11-2|once|TRBJ2-4
TGTGCCAGCAGCCCGGCCGTCGACAGAGGTGTCGACATTCAGTACTTC
CASSPAVDRGVDIQYF
>NA|TRBV4-1|NA|TRBJ2-6
TGCGCCAGCAGTCTTAAAAAGGGGTCCTTCTCTGGGGCCAACGTCCTGACTTTC
CASSLKKGSFSGANVLTF
>NA|TRBV7-9|NA|TRBJ1-4
TGTGCCAGCAGCTTAGGCCCTGGGGGGAAAGAAAAACTGTTTTTT
CASSLGPGGKEKLFF
>NA|TRBV7-9|NA|TRBJ2-7
TGTGCCAGCAGCTATGGTTGGAGGGAGCAGTACTTC
CASSYGWREQYF
>NA|TRBV19|NA|TRBJ2-7
TGTGCCAGTAGTATTAATAACTACGAGCAGTACTTC
CASSINNYEQYF
>NA|TRBV19|NA|TRBJ1-5
TGTGCCAGTAGTATTTCGGCAGGGTGGAATCAGCCCCAGCATTTT
CASSISAGWNQPQHF
>NA|TRBV6-5|NA|TRBJ2-1
TGTGCCAGCAGTTACTCGGCCCCCAGGTCCTACAATGAGCAGTTCTTC
CASSYSAPRSYNEQFF
>TRBD1|TRBV19|NA|TRBJ2-5
TGTGCCAGTAGTAACGACAGGGAGTGGGGGGAGACCCAGTACTTC
CASSNDREWGETQYF
>NA|TRBV7-9|NA|TRBJ2-5
TGTGCCAGCAGCTTAGGTGAATCGTCAGGCGGGGATGAGACCCAGTACTTC
CASSLGESSGGDETQYF
>TRBD2|TRBV6-5|NA|TRBJ2-1
TGTGCCAGCAGCCCCGGGACTAGCGGGACCAATGAGCAGTTCTTC
CASSPGTSGTNEQFF
>TRBD2|TRBV27|NA|TRBJ2-1
TGTGCCAGCAGTTTAACTAGCGGGAGGGCCCATGAGCAGTTCTTC
CASSLTSGRAHEQFF
>NA|TRBV30|NA|TRBJ1-3
TGTGCCTGGAGTCACGGGGGGGACCTTAATTTT
CAWSHGGDLNF
>TRBD1|TRBV10-3|NA|TRBJ1-4
TGTGCCATCAGTTGGACAGGGGAGGATGAAAAACTGTTTTTT
CAISWTGEDEKLFF
>NA|TRBV28|NA|TRBJ1-1
TGTGCCAGCAGTTTACAGGGGCCGGGAACTGAAGCTTTCTTT
CASSLQGPGTEAFF
>TRBD2|TRBV7-9|once|TRBJ2-1
TGTGCCAGCAGGCGTAGCGGGGGCACTCCCCGCAATGAGCAGTTCTTC
CASRRSGGTPRNEQFF
>TRBD2|TRBV6-5|NA|TRBJ2-7
TGTGCCAGCAGTTACGGGGCGGGGGGCGACGAGCAGTACTTC
CASSYGAGGDEQYF
>TRBD1|TRBV9|NA|TRBJ2-4
TGTGCCAGCAGCGCAAGAGGGACAGGGCTAGCCAAAAACATTCAGTACTTC
CASSARGTGLAKNIQYF
>NA|TRBV6-1|NA|TRBJ1-1
TGTGCCAGCAGTGAACAGGGGTACACCATGAACACTGAAGCTTTCTTT
CASSEQGYTMNTEAFF
>NA|TRBV29-1|NA|TRBJ1-2
TGCAGCGTTGCCGACTCCGGCTACTATGGCTACACCTTC
CSVADSGYYGYTF
>TRBD2|TRBV27|NA|TRBJ2-1
TGTGCCAGCAGTTTTTCGGGAGGTAACAATGAGCAGTTCTTC
CASSFSGGNNEQFF
>TRBD1|TRBV9|NA|TRBJ2-7
TGTGCCAGCAGCGTAGGACAGGGGGGATACGAGCAGTACTTC
CASSVGQGGYEQYF
>NA|TRBV14|NA|TRBJ1-4
TGTGCCAGCAGCCAGGAACAGGGAACTAATGAAAAACTGTTTTTT
CASSQEQGTNEKLFF
>TRBD2|TRBV11-2|NA|TRBJ2-3
TGTGCCAGCAGCTTACGGGACTACCTCACAGATACGCAGTATTTT
CASSLRDYLTDTQYF
>NA|TRBV30|NA|TRBJ1-2
TGTGCCTGGAGTTTCCCACCCGGCTATGGCTACACCTTC
CAWSFPPGYGYTF
>TRBD2|TRBV6-1|NA|TRBJ2-3
TGTGCCGCCACTAGCGGGGGCCCCCGCGGTTGTTTT
CAATSGGPRGCF
>TRBD1|TRBV15|NA|TRBJ2-1
TGTGCCACCAGCACCCGCCGGACAGGGCGTTACAATGAGCAGTTCTTC
CATSTRRTGRYNEQFF
>NA|TRBV6-6|NA|TRBJ2-7
TGTGCCAGCAGTTCTCAGGATAGGCCCCTGGGTCACGAGCAGTACTTC
CASSSQDRPLGHEQYF
>NA|TRBV6-1|NA|TRBJ2-1
TGTGCCAGCAGTGAAGCTCAGGAGGCCTACAATGAGCAGTTCTTC
CASSEAQEAYNEQFF
>NA|TRBV6-6|NA|TRBJ2-7
TGTGCCAGCAGTTATTTTGACAGACTCTACGAGCAGTACTTC
CASSYFDRLYEQYF
>NA|TRBV7-9|NA|TRBJ2-7
TGTGCCAGCAGCGCAGAACTTTCAGGCATAACCTACGAGCAGTACTTC
CASSAELSGITYEQYF
>TRBD1|TRBV10-3|once|TRBJ2-1
TGTGCCATCAGTGAGTCGACCCAGGGGGTAGAGTTTGAGCAGTTCTTC
CAISESTQGVEFEQFF
>NA|TRBV27|NA|TRBJ2-7
TGTGCCAGCACCCATTCCGTGGGGGGGGCCGAGCAGTACTTC
CASTHSVGGAEQYF
>TRBD1|TRBV4-3|NA|TRBJ2-5
TGCGCCAGCAGCCAAGATTGGGAGGACAGGGTTGGGGAGACCCAGTACTTC
CASSQDWEDRVGETQYF
>NA|TRBV6-6|few|TRBJ2-3
TGTGCCAGCAGTGGGGCTGGAGATCCAACAGATACGCAGTATTTT
CASSGAGDPTDTQYF
>TRBD2|TRBV6-4|NA|TRBJ2-1
TGTGCCAGCAGTGCACTAGCGGGAAGTTCCTACAATGAGCAGTTCTTC
CASSALAGSSYNEQFF
>NA|TRBV7-3|NA|TRBJ1-1
TGTGCCAGCAGCTTATCCCCGGGAATGAACACTGAAGCTTTCTTT
CASSLSPGMNTEAFF
>NA|TRBV29-1|few|TRBJ2-7
TGCAGCGTTGAACTGGCTGACTACGAGCAGTACTTC
CSVELADYEQYF
>NA|TRBV7-3|NA|TRBJ2-5
TGTGCCAGCAGCCTTGTAGGGGGGGGCCAAGAGACCCAGTACTTC
CASSLVGGGQETQYF
>TRBD1|TRBV27|NA|TRBJ1-1
TGTGCCAGCAGTCCTTCACAGGGGGCGAACACTGAAGCTTTCTTT
CASSPSQGANTEAFF
>TRBD1|TRBV7-9|once|TRBJ2-7
TGTGCCAGCAGCTCGGGCAGGGGGCTGGGCTACGAGCAGTACTTC
CASSSGRGLGYEQYF
>TRBD1|TRBV9|NA|TRBJ1-1
TGTGCCAGCAGCGGAACAGGGGGCACTGAAGCTTTCTTT
CASSGTGGTEAFF
>TRBD2|TRBV7-6|NA|TRBJ2-1
TGTGCCAGCAGCATCACTAGCGTGAGCTCCTACAATGAGCAGTTCTTC
CASSITSVSSYNEQFF
>TRBD1|TRBV29-1|NA|TRBJ2-3
TGCAGCGTTGAATTTAGGGGACAGACCACAGATACGCAGTATTTT
CSVEFRGQTTDTQYF
>TRBD1|TRBV9|once|TRBJ2-3
TGTGCCAGCAGCCCCACGGGACAGGGGATAGATACGCAGTATTTT
CASSPTGQGIDTQYF
>TRBD2|TRBV19|once|TRBJ2-7
TGTGCCAGTAGTATAGGTCCTAGCGGGAGCCCTGTCGAGCAGTACTTC
CASSIGPSGSPVEQYF
>TRBD1|TRBV7-6|once|TRBJ2-1
TGTGCCAGCAGCTTCACGGACAGGGGAAATGAGCAGTTCTTC
CASSFTDRGNEQFF
>TRBD1|TRBV7-9|NA|TRBJ1-3
TGTGCCAGCGCCGAGCTCTCAGGACAGGGTAAAGAAAACACCATATATTTT
CASAELSGQGKENTIYF
>NA|TRBV7-9|NA|TRBJ1-4
TGTGCCAGCAGCTTATGGAGGGGACCAACTAATGAAAAACTGTTTTTT
CASSLWRGPTNEKLFF